Sequencing of this TCR beta chain was carried out in a study of technical replicates of blood from a handful of donors. Here immunoSEQ multiplex PCR was the method, and the copy in TCRdb shows in-frame clones only, minus some. The data contain around 80,000 clones, roughly 90% of them singletons. In germline, CDR1 is MGHRA, CDR2 YSYEKL. The CDR3 covers 16 residues. Trimming left V 4 bases short and J 2 bases short, with 18 bases between. Material for sequencing was T cells isolated from PBMCs. This chain connects TRBV4-1 to TRBJ2-7; perhaps TRBD2 as D (5 bases). The clonotype comes from a human donor in good health. DNA of the CDR3: TGCGCCAGCAGCCTAGAAGGAATTACCGGGGCCTACGAGCAGTACTTC. It yields the protein CASSLEGITGAYEQYF.